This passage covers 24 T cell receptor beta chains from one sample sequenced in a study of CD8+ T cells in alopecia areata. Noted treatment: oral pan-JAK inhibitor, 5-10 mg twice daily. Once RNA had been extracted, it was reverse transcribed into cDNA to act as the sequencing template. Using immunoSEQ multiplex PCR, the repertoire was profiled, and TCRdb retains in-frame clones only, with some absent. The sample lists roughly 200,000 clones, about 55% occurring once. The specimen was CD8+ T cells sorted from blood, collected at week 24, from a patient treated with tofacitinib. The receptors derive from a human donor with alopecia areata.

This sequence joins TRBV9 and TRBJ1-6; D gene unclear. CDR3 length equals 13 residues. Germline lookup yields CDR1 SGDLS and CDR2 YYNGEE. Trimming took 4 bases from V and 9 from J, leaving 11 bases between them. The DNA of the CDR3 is TGTGCCAGCAGCCCTTCTTCTAGTTCACCCCTCCACTTT. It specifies CASSPSSSSPLHF.

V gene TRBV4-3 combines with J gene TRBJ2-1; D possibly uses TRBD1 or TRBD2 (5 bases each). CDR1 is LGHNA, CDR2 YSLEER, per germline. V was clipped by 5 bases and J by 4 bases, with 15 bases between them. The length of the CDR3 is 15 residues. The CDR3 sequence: CASSMDGAAYNEQFF. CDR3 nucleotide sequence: TGCGCCAGCAGCATGGACGGGGCCGCGTACAATGAGCAGTTCTTC.

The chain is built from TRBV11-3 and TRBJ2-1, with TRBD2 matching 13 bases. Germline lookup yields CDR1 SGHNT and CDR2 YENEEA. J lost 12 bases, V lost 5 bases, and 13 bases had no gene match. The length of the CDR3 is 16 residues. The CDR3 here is CASSRAGGLAGARQFF. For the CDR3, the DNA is TGTGCCAGCAGCCGGGCGGGAGGACTAGCGGGAGCCCGGCAGTTCTTC.

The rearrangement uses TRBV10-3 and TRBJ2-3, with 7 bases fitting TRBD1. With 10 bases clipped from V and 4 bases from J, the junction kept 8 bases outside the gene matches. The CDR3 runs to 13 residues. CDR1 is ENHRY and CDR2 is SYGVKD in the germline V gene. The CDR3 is CATFPQGADTQYF. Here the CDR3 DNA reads TGTGCCACCTTCCCCCAGGGGGCAGATACGCAGTATTTT.

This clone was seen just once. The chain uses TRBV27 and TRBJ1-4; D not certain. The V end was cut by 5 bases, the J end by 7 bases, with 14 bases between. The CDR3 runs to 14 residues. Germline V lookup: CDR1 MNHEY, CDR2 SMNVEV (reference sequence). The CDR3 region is CASSPTFDVEKLFF. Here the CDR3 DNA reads TGTGCCAGCAGTCCCACGTTTGACGTTGAAAAACTGTTTTTT.

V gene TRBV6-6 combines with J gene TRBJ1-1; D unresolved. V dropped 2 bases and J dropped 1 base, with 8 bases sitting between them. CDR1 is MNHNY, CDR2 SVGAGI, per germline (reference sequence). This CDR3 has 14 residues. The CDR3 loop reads CASSYMRENTEAFF. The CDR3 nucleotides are TGTGCCAGCAGTTACATGAGGGAGAACACTGAAGCTTTCTTT.

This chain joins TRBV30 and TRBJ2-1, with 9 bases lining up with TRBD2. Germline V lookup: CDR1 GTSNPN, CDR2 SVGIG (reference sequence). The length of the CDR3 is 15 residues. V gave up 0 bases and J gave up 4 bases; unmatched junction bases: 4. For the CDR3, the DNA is TGTGCCTGGAGTGTAGGTAGCGGGGGTTACAATGAGCAGTTCTTC. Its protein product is CAWSVGSGGYNEQFF.

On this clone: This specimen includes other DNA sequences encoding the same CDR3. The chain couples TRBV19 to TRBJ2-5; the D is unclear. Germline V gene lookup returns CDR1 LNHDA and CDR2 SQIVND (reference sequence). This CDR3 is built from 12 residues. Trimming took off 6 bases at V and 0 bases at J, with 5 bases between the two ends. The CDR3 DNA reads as TGTGCCAGTAGCCCGGACCAAGAGACCCAGTACTTC. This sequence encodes CASSPDQETQYF.

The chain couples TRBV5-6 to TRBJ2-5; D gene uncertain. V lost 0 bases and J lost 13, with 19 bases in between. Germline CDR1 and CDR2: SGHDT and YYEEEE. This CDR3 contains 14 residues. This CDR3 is CASSLVSGSGVPYF. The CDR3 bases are TGTGCCAGCAGCTTGGTATCGGGCAGTGGTGTCCCGTACTTC.

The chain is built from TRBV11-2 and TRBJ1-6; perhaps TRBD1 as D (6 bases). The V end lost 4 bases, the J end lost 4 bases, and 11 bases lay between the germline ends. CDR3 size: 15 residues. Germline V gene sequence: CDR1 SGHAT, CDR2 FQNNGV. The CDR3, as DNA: TGTGCCAGCAGCTCGTCCGGGACATATAATTCACCCCTCCACTTT. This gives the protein CASSSSGTYNSPLHF.

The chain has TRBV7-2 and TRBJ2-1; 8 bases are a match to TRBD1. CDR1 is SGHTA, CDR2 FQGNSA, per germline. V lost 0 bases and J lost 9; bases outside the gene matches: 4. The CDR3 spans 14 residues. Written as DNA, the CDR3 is TGTGCCAGCAGCTTAGCGCAGGGGGCGCGTGAGCAGTTCTTC. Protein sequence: CASSLAQGAREQFF.

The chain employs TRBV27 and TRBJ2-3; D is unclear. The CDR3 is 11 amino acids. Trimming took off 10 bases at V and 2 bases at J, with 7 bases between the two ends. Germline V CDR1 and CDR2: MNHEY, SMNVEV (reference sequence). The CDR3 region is CATLYTDTQYF. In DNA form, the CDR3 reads TGTGCCACCTTGTACACAGATACGCAGTATTTT.

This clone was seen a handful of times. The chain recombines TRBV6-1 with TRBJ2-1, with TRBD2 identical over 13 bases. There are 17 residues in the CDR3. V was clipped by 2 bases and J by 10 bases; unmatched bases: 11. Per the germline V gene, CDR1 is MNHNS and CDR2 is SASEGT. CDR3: CASSERTTPGLAGEQFF. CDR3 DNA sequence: TGTGCCAGCAGTGAACGCACTACCCCGGGACTAGCGGGAGAGCAGTTCTTC.

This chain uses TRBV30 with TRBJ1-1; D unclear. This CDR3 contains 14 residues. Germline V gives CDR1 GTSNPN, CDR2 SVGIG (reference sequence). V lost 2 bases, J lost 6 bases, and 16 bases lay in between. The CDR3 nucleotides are TGTGCCTGGAGTCTCGGTTTTAGGGATGCTGAAGCTTTCTTT. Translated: CAWSLGFRDAEAFF.

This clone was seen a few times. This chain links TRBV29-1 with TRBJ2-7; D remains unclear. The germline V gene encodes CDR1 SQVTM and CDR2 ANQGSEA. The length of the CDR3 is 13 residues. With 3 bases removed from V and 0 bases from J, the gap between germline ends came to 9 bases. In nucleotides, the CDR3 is TGCAGCGTTGATTCTGGCGGCTCCTACGAGCAGTACTTC. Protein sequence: CSVDSGGSYEQYF.

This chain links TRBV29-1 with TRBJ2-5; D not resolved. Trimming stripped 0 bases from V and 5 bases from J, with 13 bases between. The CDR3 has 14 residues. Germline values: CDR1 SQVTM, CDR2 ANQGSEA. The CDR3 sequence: CSVEDWSIRETQYF. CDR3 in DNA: TGCAGCGTTGAAGATTGGTCCATTAGGGAGACCCAGTACTTC.

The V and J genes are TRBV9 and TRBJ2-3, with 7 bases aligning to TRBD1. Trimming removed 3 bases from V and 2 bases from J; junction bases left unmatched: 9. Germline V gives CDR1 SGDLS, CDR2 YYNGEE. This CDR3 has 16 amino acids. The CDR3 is CASSAGNRGITDTQYF. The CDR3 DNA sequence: TGTGCCAGCAGCGCCGGGAACAGGGGTATCACAGATACGCAGTATTTT.

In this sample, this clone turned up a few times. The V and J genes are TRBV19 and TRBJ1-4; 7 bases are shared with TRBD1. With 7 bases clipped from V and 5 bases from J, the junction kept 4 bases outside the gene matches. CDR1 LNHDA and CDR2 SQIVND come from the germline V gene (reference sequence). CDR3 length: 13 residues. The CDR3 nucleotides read TGTGCCAGTACCACGACAGGGAATGAAAAACTGTTTTTT. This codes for CASTTTGNEKLFF.

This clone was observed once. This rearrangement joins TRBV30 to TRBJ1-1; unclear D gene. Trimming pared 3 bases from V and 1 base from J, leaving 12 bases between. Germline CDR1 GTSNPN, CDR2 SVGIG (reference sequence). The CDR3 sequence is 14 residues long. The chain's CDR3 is CAWRIDGANTEAFF. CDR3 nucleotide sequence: TGTGCCTGGAGGATCGACGGCGCGAACACTGAAGCTTTCTTT.

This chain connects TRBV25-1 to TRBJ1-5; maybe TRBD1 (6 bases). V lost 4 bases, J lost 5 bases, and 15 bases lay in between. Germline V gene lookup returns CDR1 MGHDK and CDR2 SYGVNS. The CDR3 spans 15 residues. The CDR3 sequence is CASSGTVLEDQPQHF. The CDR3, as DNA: TGTGCCAGCAGTGGGACAGTCCTTGAAGATCAGCCCCAGCATTTT.

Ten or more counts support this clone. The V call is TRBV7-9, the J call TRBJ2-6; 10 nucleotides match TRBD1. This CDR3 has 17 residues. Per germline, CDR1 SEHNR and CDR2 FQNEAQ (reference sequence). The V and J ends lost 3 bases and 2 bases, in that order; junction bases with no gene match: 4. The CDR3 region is CASSFTGQGAGANVLTF. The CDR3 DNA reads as TGTGCCAGCAGCTTTACTGGACAGGGGGCTGGGGCCAACGTCCTGACTTTC.

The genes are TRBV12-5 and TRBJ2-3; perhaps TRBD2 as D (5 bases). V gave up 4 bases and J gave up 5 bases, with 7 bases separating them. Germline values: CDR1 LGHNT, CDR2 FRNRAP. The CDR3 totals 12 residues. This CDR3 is CASGSRGDTQYF. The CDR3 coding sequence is TGTGCTAGTGGTTCCCGGGGAGATACGCAGTATTTT.

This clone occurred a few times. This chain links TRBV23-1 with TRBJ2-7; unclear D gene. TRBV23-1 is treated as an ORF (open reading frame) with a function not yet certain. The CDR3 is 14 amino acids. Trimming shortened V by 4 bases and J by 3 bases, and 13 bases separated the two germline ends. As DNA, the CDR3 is TGCGCCAGCAGTCCCCGGCCTATAAGCTACGAGCAGTACTTC. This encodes CASSPRPISYEQYF.

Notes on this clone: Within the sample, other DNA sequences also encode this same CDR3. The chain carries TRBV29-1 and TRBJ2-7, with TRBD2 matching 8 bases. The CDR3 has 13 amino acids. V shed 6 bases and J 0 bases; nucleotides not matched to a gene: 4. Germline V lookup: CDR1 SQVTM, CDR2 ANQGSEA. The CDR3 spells CSVGGGSSYEQYF. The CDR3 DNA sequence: TGCAGCGTCGGCGGGGGGAGCTCCTACGAGCAGTACTTC.